The clone carrying this TCR beta chain showed up just a few times. Its cognate antigen is unknown. Selection required adequate fresh-frozen tumor tissue plus more than two years' survival data. Before vaccination, two weeks after the third vaccination, and at progression, PBMC were collected. The data are from a study of glioma-infiltrating T cells after dendritic cell vaccination. Amplification used 60 V beta primers and 13 J beta primers. Only in-frame clones appear in the TCRdb table, and some are missing; sequencing was by immunoSEQ multiplex PCR. The table records fewer than 100,000 clones, approximately 90% of them present only once. V gave up 5 bases and J gave up 3 bases, with 8 bases separating them. Germline V gene sequence: CDR1 SNHLY, CDR2 FYNNEI. The CDR3 is made up of 12 amino acids. Study-wide results and limits: Survival was not directly related to TCR clonality in these patients.

The chain recombines TRBV2 with TRBJ2-7; D not resolved. This receptor was obtained from a human donor with glioblastoma. The sample was blood, taken before dendritic cell vaccination. In nucleotides, the CDR3 is TGTGCCAGCAGTTCTGCAGGCTACGAGCAGTACTTC. Encoded protein: CASSSAGYEQYF.